This paragraph reports one TCR beta chain. The source of the sample is a study of blood T cell repertoires in COVID-19. Study overall: Samples came from the United States, Italy and Spain, spanning acute and convalescent COVID-19. The analysed material was cDNA or gDNA that came from T cells, B-cell-depleted T cells, or PBMCs.

The V segment lost 5 bases and the J segment 4 bases; nucleotides outside the gene matches: 3. CDR1 and CDR2 (germline): LGHDT, YNNKEL (reference sequence). The CDR3 sequence is 15 residues long. Libraries were prepared by immunoSEQ multiplex PCR; TCRdb keeps only in-frame clonotypes and omits some of them. Among 350,000 to 550,000 clones listed, over 75% were seen once. The sample was PBMCs or T cells enriched from blood (not recorded which). The TCR sequence derives from a man aged 25 to 45 who had recovered from COVID-19. The chain links TRBV3-1 (or the pseudogene TRBV3-2) to TRBJ2-3, with TRBD2 identical over 13 bases. The CDR3 region has the DNA TGTGCCAGCAGCGTGACTAGCGGGAGGCCAGATACGCAGTATTTT. It specifies CASSVTSGRPDTQYF.